The T cell receptor beta chain under discussion was sequenced for a study of patients and donors after allogeneic stem cell transplantation. Germline V gene lookup returns CDR1 SQVTM and CDR2 ANQGSEA. The CDR3 covers 12 residues. V was clipped by 6 bases and J by 6 bases, with 15 bases between them. TCRdb re-called the RT-PCR reads with MiXCR, one entry per CDR3 protein. The table records about 230,000 distinct CDR3 sequences, over 12% of them present only once. The V and J genes are TRBV29-1 and TRBJ2-7, with D perhaps assigned TRBD1 or TRBD2 (5 bases each). The sequence came from a human donor who was either an allogeneic HSCT recipient or a stem cell or donor lymphocyte infusion donor (not recorded which). It is not recorded whose cells these are; they may come from a transplant donor. The source material was blood, either unsorted or a sorted T cell fraction (not recorded which). The DNA of the CDR3 is TGCAGCGTCGAAATGGGACGGGGCGAGCAGTACTTC. Protein product: CSVEMGRGEQYF.